The 6 T cell receptor beta chains below all came from one sample that was sequenced in a study of blood T cell repertoires in COVID-19. Repertoires were generated with immunoSEQ multiplex PCR, while TCRdb's copy carries only in-frame clones and drops some. The sample holds roughly 500,000 clones, 75% to 90% seen once. The sequenced sample consisted of peripheral blood. The receptors derive from a man younger than 35 with COVID-19, enrolled during active disease.

The genes are TRBV7-2 and TRBJ2-4, with D possibly TRBD1 on 6 matching bases. V lost 1 base, J lost 3 bases, and 16 bases lay in between. Germline values: CDR1 SGHTA, CDR2 FQGNSA. The CDR3 consists of 17 residues. The CDR3 DNA reads TGTGCCAGCAGCTTAGTCGGGACACTGGGGGTCAAAAACATTCAGTACTTC. It codes for CASSLVGTLGVKNIQYF.

The chain carries TRBV2 and TRBJ2-2; D remains ambiguous. V was pared by 5 bases and J by 7 bases, with 14 bases between. Germline loops: CDR1 SNHLY, CDR2 FYNNEI. This CDR3 region has 14 residues. This chain's CDR3 is CASSSGVVGGELFF. CDR3 nucleotides: TGTGCCAGCAGTTCAGGTGTGGTCGGCGGGGAGCTGTTTTTT.

The chain uses TRBV6-5 and TRBJ1-1; D is possibly TRBD1 (6 bases). The germline CDR1 and CDR2 sequences are MNHEY and SVGAGI. Trimming took 9 bases from V and 1 from J, leaving 12 bases between them. The CDR3 is 13 residues long. CDR3 bases: TGTGCCAGTCTGGGACACCGGAACACTGAAGCTTTCTTT. Amino acids: CASLGHRNTEAFF.

The genes are TRBV11-2 and TRBJ2-2, with 15 bases that match TRBD2. Germline V gene data show CDR1 as SGHAT and CDR2 as FQNNGV. The length of the CDR3 is 15 residues. V dropped 6 bases and J dropped 6; count of bases not matched to a gene: 2. DNA of the CDR3: TGTGCCAGCAGTCGGACTAGCGGGAGGGCCGGGGAGCTGTTTTTT. Its protein product is CASSRTSGRAGELFF.

The chain uses TRBV28 and TRBJ1-2, with 9 bases aligning to TRBD1. Per the germline V gene, CDR1 is MDHEN and CDR2 is SYDVKM. This CDR3 comprises 17 residues. Trimming at V came to 5 bases and at J to 7 bases, leaving 17 bases not matched to a gene. The CDR3 DNA sequence: TGTGCCAGCAGTCCACCGCTGGGGACAGGGCAAAAGGGTGGCTACACCTTC. Protein: CASSPPLGTGQKGGYTF.

The genes are TRBV9 and TRBJ2-3; 7 bases are shared with TRBD2. In germline, CDR1 is SGDLS, CDR2 YYNGEE. The V and J ends lost 3 bases and 3 bases, in that order; junction bases with no gene match: 13. This CDR3 contains 17 residues. CDR3 sequence (DNA): TGTGCCAGCAGCGATGGGGGAGGGCTAGCGGAGACAGATACGCAGTATTTT. This gives the protein CASSDGGGLAETDTQYF.